Listed below are T cell receptor beta chains from one sample, sequenced in a study of blood T cell repertoires in COVID-19. The assay was immunoSEQ multiplex PCR, and TCRdb's table has in-frame clones only and misses some. The data show 150,000 to 200,000 clones, with 85% to 95% seen just once and just under 2% held by the top ten. What was sequenced was peripheral blood. The receptors derive from a woman aged 55-75 years with COVID-19, enrolled during active disease. Each CDR3 is given with its conserved first and last residue. The D gene is left open where the match is weak. The size entry is marked missing in some rows and otherwise reads once, few, many or a size class.

size	D	V	J	DNA	CDR3
.	.	TRBV7-8	TRBJ2-3	TGTGCCAGCAGCTTAGTGGTACAGGGAACAGATACGCAGTATTTT	CASSLVVQGTDTQYF
.	TRBD1	TRBV19	TRBJ1-6	TGTGCCAGTAGGCCGGGACAGCTCTATAATTCACCCCTCCACTTT	CASRPGQLYNSPLHF
.	TRBD1	TRBV19	TRBJ1-1	TGTGCCACTCATAACCCAGGGGGCCGTTCCACTGAAGCTTTCTTT	CATHNPGGRSTEAFF
.	.	TRBV21-1	TRBJ1-5	TGTGCCAGCAGCAAAGGGGAGGCGGGCAATCAGCCCCAGCATTTT	CASSKGEAGNQPQHF
once	TRBD1	TRBV11-2	TRBJ2-1	TGTGCCAGCAGCTCTCGTAGGGGGCCGGGTTACAATGAGCAGTTCTTC	CASSSRRGPGYNEQFF
few	.	TRBV7-9	TRBJ1-3	TGTGCCAGCAGCTTAACTGACACCATATATTTT	CASSLTDTIYF
.	TRBD1	TRBV3-1/TRBV3-2	TRBJ2-5	TGTGCCAGCAGCCAAGATGAGACAGGGGATCAAGAGACCCAGTACTTC	CASSQDETGDQETQYF
.	TRBD1	TRBV7-2	TRBJ2-4	TGTGCCAGCAGCTTAATACAGGGGCAGGCCAAAAACATTCAGTACTTC	CASSLIQGQAKNIQYF
.	TRBD1	TRBV7-8	TRBJ2-7	TGTGCCAGCAGCTTAAGGGGACAGGGTGGCGGTAGGAGGTACGAGCAGTACTTC	CASSLRGQGGGRRYEQYF
.	.	TRBV5-4	TRBJ1-6	TGTGCCAGCACCCGAGGGGGGGCAAGCTCCTATAATTCACCCCTCCACTTT	CASTRGGASSYNSPLHF
.	.	TRBV19	TRBJ2-2	TGTGCCAGTACACAGGGAATGAACACCGGGGAGCTGTTTTTT	CASTQGMNTGELFF
.	.	TRBV6-5	TRBJ1-1	TGTGCCAGCACCATTAGGGGGGGGGTGGACACTGAAGCTTTCTTT	CASTIRGGVDTEAFF
.	.	TRBV2	TRBJ1-2	TGTGCCAGCAGTGATGCGGAGACAGTCCTCTATGGCTACACCTTC	CASSDAETVLYGYTF
.	TRBD1	TRBV30	TRBJ1-6	TGTGCCTGGAGTGGGGGACAGGGAAGCTCACCCCTCCACTTT	CAWSGGQGSSPLHF
few	.	TRBV10-2	TRBJ1-5	TGCGCCAGCATCAGACCAACTCCGGACTGGAGCAATCAGCCCCAGCATTTT	CASIRPTPDWSNQPQHF
once	.	TRBV11-3	TRBJ2-6	TGTGCCAGCAGCTTATCGGGGGCTGGGGCCAACGTCCTGACTTTC	CASSLSGAGANVLTF
.	.	TRBV25-1	TRBJ1-1	TGTGCCAGCAGTCCCACCTCGGGCAGGGCCACTGAAGCTTTCTTT	CASSPTSGRATEAFF
.	.	TRBV2	TRBJ1-2	TGTGCCAGCAGTGCGGAGGGAGGCTATGGCTACACCTTC	CASSAEGGYGYTF
.	.	TRBV2	TRBJ1-2	TGTGCCAGCACCACTGATAACTATGGCTACACCTTC	CASTTDNYGYTF
.	.	TRBV5-1	TRBJ1-5	TGCGCCAGCAGCCCAAACGGACAGAGCAATCAGCCCCAGCATTTT	CASSPNGQSNQPQHF
.	TRBD2	TRBV9	TRBJ2-2	TGTGCCAGCAGCGTAGGGGAGCGGGGGCTCGGGGAGCTGTTTTTT	CASSVGERGLGELFF
.	.	TRBV9	TRBJ1-3	TGTGCCAGCAGCTCAAAAGGACAGTACTCTGGAAACACCATATATTTT	CASSSKGQYSGNTIYF
.	TRBD1	TRBV6-2/TRBV6-3	TRBJ1-2	TGTGCCAGCAGTTACTCATCCGGGACAGGGGAAGGGTATGGCTACACCTTC	CASSYSSGTGEGYGYTF
.	.	TRBV19	TRBJ1-2	TGTGCCAGTAGTATAGCCGCAGGTACCTATGGTGGCTACACCTTC	CASSIAAGTYGGYTF
.	.	TRBV19	TRBJ2-1	TGTGCCAGTAGTATTTCGGGTACCAATGAGCAGTTCTTC	CASSISGTNEQFF
.	TRBD2	TRBV20-1	TRBJ2-7	TGCAGTGCTAGTTTCGGGCTAGCGGTCTCCTACGAGCAGTACTTC	CSASFGLAVSYEQYF
.	TRBD1	TRBV3-1/TRBV3-2	TRBJ1-3	TGTGCCAGCAGCCCCGGGCAACGACTTACAGGGGCTTATCCTGGAAACACCATATATTTT	CASSPGQRLTGAYPGNTIYF